The clone carrying this TCR beta chain was detected many times. Its antigen is as yet unknown. This sample is drawn from a study of T cell repertoires in cytomegalovirus infection. About the study: An indication of both CMV infection and matching HLA type came from public TCR beta signatures. The study's findings and limits: Pooled public TCR beta family frequency picked out CMV carriers with the relevant HLA. HLA-C-restricted CMV-specific TCR beta clonotypes were dominant in the ex vivo response.

TCRdb re-called the reads with MiXCR, one entry per CDR3 protein. In the table there are 350,000 to 450,000 distinct CDR3 sequences, about a sixth of which are singletons. Trimming left V 1 base short and J 4 bases short, with 11 bases between. Germline loops: CDR1 SGHTA, CDR2 FQGNSA. This CDR3 is built from 15 residues. The sequence was obtained from a human donor in good health (CMV status not recorded). Some clones in this sample may be carry-over from other donors' samples. What was sequenced was PBMCs. V is TRBV7-2 and J is TRBJ2-1; D is perhaps TRBD2 (5 bases). For the CDR3, the DNA is TGTGCCAGCAGCTTAGGAGGGAGTGGTTACAATGAGCAGTTCTTC. It encodes CASSLGGSGYNEQFF.